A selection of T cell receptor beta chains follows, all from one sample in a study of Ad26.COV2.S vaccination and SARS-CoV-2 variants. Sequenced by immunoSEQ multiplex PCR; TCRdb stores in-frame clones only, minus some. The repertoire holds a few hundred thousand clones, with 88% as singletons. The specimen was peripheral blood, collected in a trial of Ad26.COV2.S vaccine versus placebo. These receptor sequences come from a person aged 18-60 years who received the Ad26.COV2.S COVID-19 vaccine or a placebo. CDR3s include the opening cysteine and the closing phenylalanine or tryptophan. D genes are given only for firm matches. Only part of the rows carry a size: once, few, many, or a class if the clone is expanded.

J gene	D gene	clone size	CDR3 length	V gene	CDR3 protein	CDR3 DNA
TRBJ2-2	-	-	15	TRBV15	CATSRDRLGTGELFF	TGTGCCACCAGCAGAGATCGATTGGGTACCGGGGAGCTGTTTTTT
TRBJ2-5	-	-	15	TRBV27	CASSPWTELQETQYF	TGTGCCAGCAGTCCGTGGACGGAATTACAAGAGACCCAGTACTTC
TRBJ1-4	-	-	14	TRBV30	CAWSVDGAWGKLFF	TGTGCCTGGAGTGTGGACGGAGCATGGGGAAAACTGTTTTTT
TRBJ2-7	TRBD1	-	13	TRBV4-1	CASSQLQGIEQYF	TGCGCCAGCAGCCAACTACAGGGGATCGAGCAGTACTTC
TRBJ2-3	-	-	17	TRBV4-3	CASSQDLAGAFTDTQYF	TGCGCCAGCAGCCAAGATCTCGCAGGGGCCTTCACAGATACGCAGTATTTT
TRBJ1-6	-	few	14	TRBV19	CASSIDGLNSPLHF	TGTGCCAGTAGTATAGATGGTCTGAATTCACCCCTCCACTTT
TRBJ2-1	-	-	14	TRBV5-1	CASTGEPTYNEQFF	TGCGCCAGCACGGGGGAACCGACCTACAATGAGCAGTTCTTC
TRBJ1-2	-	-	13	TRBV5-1	CASSLGANYGYTF	TGCGCCAGCAGCTTGGGAGCTAACTATGGCTACACCTTC
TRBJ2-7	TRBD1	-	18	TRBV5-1	CASSLITVTGYSTYEQYF	TGCGCCAGCAGCTTGATAACCGTGACAGGGTATTCTACCTACGAGCAGTACTTC
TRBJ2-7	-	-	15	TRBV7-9	CASSLIGGAQYEQYF	TGTGCCAGCAGCTTAATCGGGGGCGCCCAGTACGAGCAGTACTTC
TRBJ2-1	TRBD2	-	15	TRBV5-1	CASSLLRGTYNEQFF	TGCGCCAGCAGCTTGCTGCGGGGGACCTACAATGAGCAGTTCTTC
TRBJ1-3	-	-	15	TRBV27	CASSLSRGSGNTIYF	TGTGCCAGCAGTTTATCGAGGGGCTCTGGAAACACCATATATTTT
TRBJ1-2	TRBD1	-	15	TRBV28	CASSSPGTGGAGYTF	TGTGCCAGCAGTTCCCCCGGGACAGGGGGCGCGGGCTACACCTTC
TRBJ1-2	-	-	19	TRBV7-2	CASSLETGLLRAQDYGYTF	TGTGCCAGCAGCTTAGAAACGGGTCTCCTAAGGGCCCAGGACTATGGCTACACCTTC
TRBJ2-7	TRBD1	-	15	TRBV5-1	CASSQKETGYYEQYF	TGCGCCAGCAGCCAAAAAGAGACAGGGTACTACGAGCAGTACTTC
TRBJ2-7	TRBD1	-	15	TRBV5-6	CASSAPGTGWDEQYF	TGTGCCAGCAGCGCACCAGGGACAGGGTGGGACGAGCAGTACTTC
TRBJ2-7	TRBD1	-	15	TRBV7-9	CASSSRTGHSDEQYF	TGTGCCAGCAGCTCTCGGACAGGGCATTCGGACGAGCAGTACTTC
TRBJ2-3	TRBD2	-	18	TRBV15	CATSSLMCIGGGADTQYF	TGTGCCACCAGCAGTTTAATGTGTATCGGCGGGGGGGCCGATACGCAGTATTTT
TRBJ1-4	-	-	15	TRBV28	CASSSFPATNEKLFF	TGTGCCAGCAGCTCTTTTCCGGCAACTAATGAAAAACTGTTTTTT
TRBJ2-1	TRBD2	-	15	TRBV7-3	CASSAAGTSYNEQFF	TGTGCCAGCAGCGCTGCCGGGACTAGTTACAATGAGCAGTTCTTC
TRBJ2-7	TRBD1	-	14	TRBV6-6	CASTLTGASYEQYF	TGTGCCAGCACTCTGACAGGGGCCTCCTACGAGCAGTACTTC
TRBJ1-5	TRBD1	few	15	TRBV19	CASRPGTGGGQPQHF	TGTGCCAGTAGACCCGGGACAGGGGGCGGTCAGCCCCAGCATTTT
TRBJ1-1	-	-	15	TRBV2	CASSVGAMRGTEAFF	TGTGCCAGCAGTGTGGGGGCCATGCGTGGGACTGAAGCTTTCTTT
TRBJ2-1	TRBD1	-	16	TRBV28	CASSLTTGGSYNEQFF	TGTGCCAGCAGTCTTACGACAGGGGGCTCCTACAATGAGCAGTTCTTC
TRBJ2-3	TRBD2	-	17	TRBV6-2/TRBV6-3	CASSYPIAGIQTDTQYF	TGTGCCAGCAGTTATCCGATAGCGGGGATTCAGACAGATACGCAGTATTTT